Listed below are T cell receptor beta chains from one sample, sequenced in a study of human T cells and chemical hapten exposure. TCRdb ran MiXCR on the RACE reads and lists one entry per CDR3 protein. The data show more than 55,000 distinct CDR3 sequences, more than 8% seen once. Sample: whole blood, taken in connection with sensitization to the hapten diphenylcyclopropenone (DPC). These receptors were taken from a woman aged 40 to 50 with alopecia areata. Some clones in this sample may be carry-over from other donors' samples. Both conserved end residues are part of each CDR3. D genes are given only for firm matches. Not all rows give a size; the values are once, few, many and, for expanded clones, a class.

.,.,TRBV7-6,15,TRBJ2-6,CASSPTRSGANVLTF,TGTGCCAGCAGTCCGACGCGGTCTGGGGCCAACGTCCTGACTTTC
TRBD1,few,TRBV20-1,16,TRBJ2-1,CSARDHTGGAYNEQFF,TGCAGTGCTAGAGATCACACAGGGGGCGCTTACAATGAGCAGTTCTTC
.,.,TRBV7-9,15,TRBJ1-2,CASRAYTGDNYGYTF,TGTGCCAGCAGGGCATACACAGGTGATAACTATGGCTACACCTTC
TRBD1,many,TRBV7-2,15,TRBJ2-1,CASSLGDRARNEQFF,TGTGCCAGCAGCTTAGGGGACAGGGCCCGCAATGAGCAGTTCTTC
TRBD2,many,TRBV7-2,16,TRBJ2-7,CASSFQLAGASYEQYF,TGTGCCAGCAGCTTTCAACTAGCGGGGGCGAGCTACGAGCAGTACTTC
TRBD1,many,TRBV4-1,17,TRBJ1-1,CASSSASQGLPNTEAFF,TGCGCCAGCAGCTCGGCCTCACAGGGGCTCCCGAACACTGAAGCTTTCTTT
.,many,TRBV29-1,14,TRBJ1-2,CSVVGLSGNYGYTF,TGCAGCGTTGTTGGACTTTCCGGCAACTATGGCTACACCTTC
.,.,TRBV2,13,TRBJ2-1,CASSEGLRVGQFF,TGTGCCAGCAGTGAAGGACTTCGTGTGGGGCAGTTCTTC
.,many,TRBV7-6,14,TRBJ2-7,CASSLDPNSYEQYF,TGTGCCAGCAGCTTGGACCCCAACTCCTACGAGCAGTACTTC
TRBD1,many,TRBV4-3,13,TRBJ1-2,CASSSDRGHGYTF,TGCGCCAGCAGTTCAGACAGGGGGCATGGCTACACCTTC
.,.,TRBV5-1,14,TRBJ2-5,CASSSGRGPETQYF,TGCGCCAGCAGCTCGGGACGAGGTCCAGAGACCCAGTACTTC
TRBD1,few,TRBV9,14,TRBJ2-7,CASSPWTGKYEQYF,TGTGCCAGCAGCCCTTGGACAGGGAAGTACGAGCAGTACTTC
TRBD1,.,TRBV28,14,TRBJ2-7,CASSFGDRSYEQYF,TGTGCCAGCAGTTTCGGGGACAGGTCCTACGAGCAGTACTTC
.,few,TRBV7-2,15,TRBJ1-3,CASSLLGTPGNTIYF,TGTGCCAGCAGCTTACTGGGGACGCCTGGGAACACCATATATTTT
TRBD1,.,TRBV20-1,15,TRBJ1-1,CRGLPGQGTNTEAFF,TGCAGGGGCCTCCCGGGACAGGGAACGAACACTGAAGCTTTCTTT
TRBD1,few,TRBV19,16,TRBJ1-2,CARSTIQGAAVHGYTF,TGTGCCAGAAGTACCATACAGGGGGCGGCAGTCCACGGCTACACCTTC
.,.,TRBV7-3,15,TRBJ1-1,CASSLLGDGATEAFF,TGTGCCAGCAGCTTATTAGGGGATGGGGCCACTGAAGCTTTCTTT
.,few,TRBV7-2,13,TRBJ1-2,CASSQAANYGYTF,TGTGCCAGCAGCCAAGCAGCGAACTATGGCTACACCTTC
TRBD1,.,TRBV28,16,TRBJ1-6,CASSFQQGTYNSPLHF,TGTGCCAGCAGTTTCCAACAGGGGACTTATAATTCACCCCTCCACTTT
.,many,TRBV10-3,15,TRBJ1-5,CAISDQTGVNQPQHF,TGTGCCATCAGTGATCAGACAGGCGTCAATCAGCCCCAGCATTTT
TRBD2,many,TRBV6-2/TRBV6-3,13,TRBJ2-7,CASRKAGENEQYF,TGTGCCAGCAGGAAAGCGGGGGAAAACGAGCAGTACTTC
.,once,TRBV7-7,13,TRBJ2-5,CASSPLPEETQYF,TGTGCCAGCAGCCCCCTCCCTGAAGAGACCCAGTACTTC
.,.,TRBV2,13,TRBJ2-3,CASSDGSGDTQYF,TGTGCCAGCAGTGATGGGTCGGGAGATACGCAGTATTTT
TRBD1,many,TRBV6-2/TRBV6-3,19,TRBJ2-5,CASDGTIHRTMTGGEAQYF,TGTGCCAGCGACGGAACCATTCATCGAACGATGACAGGGGGCGAGGCCCAGTACTTC
TRBD1,.,TRBV6-2/TRBV6-3,15,TRBJ2-3,CASSYYGQGADTQYF,TGTGCCAGCAGTTACTACGGACAGGGGGCCGATACGCAGTATTTT
.,many,TRBV4-3,14,TRBJ2-1,CASSPKEAMGEQFF,TGCGCCAGCAGCCCTAAAGAGGCGATGGGTGAGCAGTTCTTC
.,.,TRBV18,13,TRBJ2-5,CASSPIISETQYF,TGTGCCAGCTCACCGATAATTTCAGAGACCCAGTACTTC
.,many,TRBV28,13,TRBJ2-3,CASTVASTDTQYF,TGTGCCAGCACCGTAGCTAGCACAGATACGCAGTATTTT
.,.,TRBV2,17,TRBJ2-4,CASSARFSGLAKNIQYF,TGTGCCAGCAGTGCGAGGTTTAGCGGACTAGCCAAAAACATTCAGTACTTC
.,many,TRBV28,14,TRBJ1-4,CASSPGFWGLKLFF,TGTGCCAGCAGTCCCGGATTTTGGGGTTTAAAACTGTTTTTT
.,few,TRBV29-1,13,TRBJ1-4,CSVRSRVGEKLFF,TGCAGCGTGCGCTCAAGGGTAGGAGAAAAACTGTTTTTT
.,many,TRBV6-4,13,TRBJ1-1,CASSDGGGSEAFF,TGTGCCAGCAGTGACGGAGGTGGCAGTGAAGCTTTCTTT
.,.,TRBV12-3/TRBV12-4,15,TRBJ1-5,CASSWSGGSNQPQHF,TGTGCCAGCAGCTGGTCGGGGGGAAGCAATCAGCCCCAGCATTTT
.,few,TRBV7-9,17,TRBJ1-2,CASSPPAGGSRNYGYTF,TGTGCCAGCAGCCCCCCCGCGGGCGGGAGCAGGAACTATGGCTACACCTTC
.,.,TRBV5-1,14,TRBJ2-1,CASSLLAGFDEQFF,TGCGCCAGCAGCTTGTTGGCTGGCTTCGATGAGCAGTTCTTC
.,many,TRBV6-1,12,TRBJ2-7,CASEGDTYEQYF,TGTGCCAGCGAGGGGGATACCTACGAGCAGTACTTC
TRBD1,.,TRBV10-3,13,TRBJ2-5,CAISRQGIGTQYF,TGTGCCATCAGTCGACAGGGGATCGGGACCCAGTACTTC
.,.,TRBV3-1,13,TRBJ1-1,CASSQDQWAGAFF,TGTGCCAGCAGCCAAGATCAGTGGGCCGGAGCTTTCTTT
.,.,TRBV6-5,14,TRBJ1-2,CASSQQGGGDGYTF,TGTGCCAGCAGTCAACAGGGAGGGGGAGACGGCTACACCTTC
TRBD2,many,TRBV6-9,14,TRBJ2-2,CASALAENTGELFF,TGTGCCAGCGCCCTAGCGGAGAACACCGGGGAGCTGTTTTTT
.,.,TRBV14,13,TRBJ2-2,CASSRTGPGELFF,TGTGCCAGCAGTCGAACTGGGCCCGGGGAGCTGTTTTTT
.,many,TRBV6-2/TRBV6-3,15,TRBJ2-4,CASSPLLIAKNIQYF,TGTGCCAGCTCGCCCCTTCTAATAGCCAAAAACATTCAGTACTTC
.,few,TRBV7-2,16,TRBJ1-2,CASSLESPMGGSGYTF,TGTGCCAGCAGCTTAGAATCTCCCATGGGGGGGTCTGGCTACACCTTC
TRBD1,many,TRBV10-3,14,TRBJ1-1,CAITDRVMNTEAFF,TGTGCCATCACAGACAGGGTCATGAACACTGAAGCTTTCTTT